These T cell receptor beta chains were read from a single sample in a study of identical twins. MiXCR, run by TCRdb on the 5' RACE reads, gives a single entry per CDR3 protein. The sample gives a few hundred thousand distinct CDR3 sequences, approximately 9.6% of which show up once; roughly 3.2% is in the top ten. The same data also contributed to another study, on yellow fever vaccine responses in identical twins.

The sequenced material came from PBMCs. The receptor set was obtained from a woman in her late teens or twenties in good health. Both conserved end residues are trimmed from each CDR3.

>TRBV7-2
ASSPNRNEQY
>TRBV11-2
ASSLDRVVSRVSYEQY
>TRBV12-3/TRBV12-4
ASKLGTFREETQY
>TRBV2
ASSLDSTNQPQH
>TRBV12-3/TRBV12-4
ASRGDATDTQY
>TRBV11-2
ASSLGGTTQETQY
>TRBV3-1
ASSQQEGRSYEQY
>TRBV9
ASSGTSGGPSTDTQY
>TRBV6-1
ASSERDRVITDTQY
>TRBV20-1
SAREPGQDYEQY
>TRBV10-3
AISESGRNEQF
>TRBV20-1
SAREQAYNEQF